Listed below are T cell receptor beta chains from one sample, sequenced in a study of T cell changes during pregnancy in multiple sclerosis. Generated by immunoSEQ multiplex PCR, the TCRdb table keeps only in-frame clones and is missing some. The top ten hold around 0.68% of the sample, which has around 48,000 clones, about 92% seen once. This specimen was CD4+ T cells from peripheral blood mononuclear cells, taken in the third trimester of pregnancy. The receptors were gathered from a female donor with multiple sclerosis, enrolled in a pregnancy study. The CDR3 runs from the conserved cysteine through the conserved F or W. A D gene is named only where the DNA matches it firmly. Clone size is given for some rows only: seen once, a few or many times, or a class if the clone is expanded.

>.|TRBV5-4|TRBJ2-3|16|.
TGTGCCAGCAGCCCGGAGCTAGCGAAAAGCACAGATACGCAGTATTTT
CASSPELAKSTDTQYF
>.|TRBV11-2|TRBJ2-3|14|.
TGTGCCAGCAGCCCAACTAGAGGGCCGGATACGCAGTATTTT
CASSPTRGPDTQYF
>.|TRBV6-6|TRBJ1-5|15|.
TGTGCCAGCAGTCCCGCGGCAGGGGTCAATCAGCCCCAGCATTTT
CASSPAAGVNQPQHF
>.|TRBV15|TRBJ1-3|16|.
TGTGCCACCAGCAGAGATCAACAGGGTTTAGGAAACACCATATATTTT
CATSRDQQGLGNTIYF
>.|TRBV19|TRBJ2-7|13|.
TGTGCCAGTAGTATGGCGGTCTCCTACGAGCAGTACTTC
CASSMAVSYEQYF
>TRBD1|TRBV7-9|TRBJ2-3|17|once
TGTGCCAGCAGCTCAGACTTGACAGGGGCTAGCACAGATACGCAGTATTTT
CASSSDLTGASTDTQYF
>.|TRBV4-2|TRBJ2-5|12|.
TGTGCCAGCAGCCAAGAAGAGGAGACCCAGTACTTC
CASSQEEETQYF
>.|TRBV9|TRBJ2-7|13|.
TGTGCCAGCAGCCGAGGGGGGGCCTGGGAGCAGTACTTC
CASSRGGAWEQYF
>TRBD1|TRBV7-7|TRBJ2-7|13|.
TGTGCTAGCAGCTATATAACAGGGGGCGAGCAGTACTTC
CASSYITGGEQYF
>.|TRBV25-1|TRBJ2-1|13|.
TGTGCCAGCAGTGAATCGCTACCCAATGAGCAGTTCTTC
CASSESLPNEQFF
>.|TRBV18|TRBJ2-2|15|.
TGTGCCAGCTCACCGAGAGACAGTAACACCGGGGAGCTGTTTTTT
CASSPRDSNTGELFF
>TRBD1|TRBV19|TRBJ1-1|15|.
TGTGCCAGCGTGCGACAGGGTACGGTGAACACTGAAGCTTTCTTT
CASVRQGTVNTEAFF
>TRBD1|TRBV5-6|TRBJ2-2|19|.
TGTGCCAGCAGCTTGGACGGGGCCGGGACAGGCGGCAACACCGGGGAGCTGTTTTTT
CASSLDGAGTGGNTGELFF
>.|TRBV19|TRBJ1-3|14|.
TGTGCCAGTAAAACATGGGCACCAGAAGGCACCATATATTTT
CASKTWAPEGTIYF
>.|TRBV4-3|TRBJ2-2|13|.
TGCGCCAGCAGCCAAGAGCTTAGCGGGGAGCTGTTTTTT
CASSQELSGELFF
>.|TRBV5-1|TRBJ2-6|15|once
TGCGCCAGCAGCGGGAGAGGTTTTGGGGCCAACGTCCTGACTTTC
CASSGRGFGANVLTF
>TRBD1|TRBV6-5|TRBJ2-2|15|.
TGTGCCAGCAGTTACGCACAGGGGATGAGTAGGGAGCTGTTTTTT
CASSYAQGMSRELFF
>.|TRBV2|TRBJ2-3|13|.
TGTGCCAGCAGTTCAACCGGAGTAGCGGAGCAGTATTTT
CASSSTGVAEQYF
>.|TRBV2|TRBJ2-7|13|.
TGTGCCAGCAGTCCAAGGACCGGGCGGGGGCAGTACTTC
CASSPRTGRGQYF
>.|TRBV4-1|TRBJ2-4|13|.
TGCGCCAGCAGCCAGTCCGGGGTGGACATTCAGTACTTC
CASSQSGVDIQYF
>TRBD2|TRBV5-4|TRBJ2-1|16|once
TGTGCCAGCAGCTTCTATTCCGCGGGAGGGTACAATGAGCAGTTCTTC
CASSFYSAGGYNEQFF
>.|TRBV19|TRBJ2-7|14|once
TGTGCCAGTAGTACCCCCGACAGTTTTGGCGAGCAGTACTTC
CASSTPDSFGEQYF
>.|TRBV5-4|TRBJ1-2|14|.
TGTGCCAGCAGCCCCGGGGGAGGGGTCCGGGGCTACACCTTC
CASSPGGGVRGYTF
>TRBD1|TRBV19|TRBJ1-1|16|.
TGTGCCAGTAGTATAGGATGGACAGGGGGTAGAACTGAAGCTTTCTTT
CASSIGWTGGRTEAFF
>TRBD1|TRBV6-6|TRBJ2-3|16|.
TGTGCCAGCAGTTACTCTGGACAGGGGTTGGCAGATACGCAGTATTTT
CASSYSGQGLADTQYF
>.|TRBV7-2|TRBJ2-5|17|.
TGTGCCAGCAGCTTATCAGGGCGGAGGGCGGGGAGAGAGACCCAGTACTTC
CASSLSGRRAGRETQYF
>TRBD1|TRBV18|TRBJ2-3|15|.
TGTGCCAGCTCAACGGGACAGGGTAGCGCAGATACGCAGTATTTT
CASSTGQGSADTQYF
>TRBD2|TRBV29-1|TRBJ2-5|14|.
TGCAGCGTCGGGACTAGCGGGAATTCCGAGACCCAGTACTTC
CSVGTSGNSETQYF
>.|TRBV2|TRBJ1-1|13|few
TGTGCCAGCAGTTTTGGGGGGAACCTTGAAGCTTTCTTT
CASSFGGNLEAFF
>TRBD2|TRBV6-5|TRBJ2-2|13|.
TGTGCCAGCACTAGCGGGACGAACGGGGAGCTGTTTTTT
CASTSGTNGELFF
>.|TRBV5-6|TRBJ2-3|14|.
TGTGCCAGCAGCTTTTCCTCAAGCCCAGATACGCAGTATTTT
CASSFSSSPDTQYF
>.|TRBV5-1|TRBJ1-2|16|.
TGCGCCAGCAGCTTGATGGTTGGCCAGGGTATACAGGGCTACACCTTC
CASSLMVGQGIQGYTF
>TRBD1|TRBV28|TRBJ2-7|12|.
TGTGCCAGCGGGGGACAGGGGATCGAGCAGTACTTC
CASGGQGIEQYF
>TRBD2|TRBV25-1|TRBJ2-3|16|.
TGTGCCAGCAGCCCTAGGGGGGGACTAGCACCAGATACGCAGTATTTT
CASSPRGGLAPDTQYF
>.|TRBV19|TRBJ1-1|14|few
TGTGCCAGTAGTATCGACAGCCTGAACACTGAAGCTTTCTTT
CASSIDSLNTEAFF
>TRBD1|TRBV28|TRBJ2-4|13|.
TGTGCCAGCAGTTCGGACAGGGTCGGTTCGATGCACTTC
CASSSDRVGSMHF
>.|TRBV28|TRBJ2-7|14|once
TGTGCCAGCAGTTGGGGACAGCCCAGCGGGCAGCAGTACTTC
CASSWGQPSGQQYF
>.|TRBV18|TRBJ1-4|17|.
TGTGCCAGCTCAAGAGGCCAAAGTACTGCAACTAATGAAAAACTGTTTTTT
CASSRGQSTATNEKLFF
>.|TRBV14|TRBJ2-3|12|.
TGTGCCAGCAGCCAAGGTTATGATACGCAGTATTTT
CASSQGYDTQYF
>.|TRBV5-8|TRBJ1-1|14|.
TGTGCCAGCAGCTTTCCGGGGATGAACACTGAAGCTTTCTTT
CASSFPGMNTEAFF
>TRBD1|TRBV2|TRBJ2-6|15|.
TGTGCCAGCAGCGAGACAGGGGCTGGGGCCAACGTCCTGACTTTC
CASSETGAGANVLTF
>.|TRBV2|TRBJ2-7|16|.
TGTGCCAGCAGTGAACGACAGGACCTGGGCGTCTACGAGCAGTACTTC
CASSERQDLGVYEQYF
>.|TRBV11-2|TRBJ2-1|15|.
TGTGCCAGCAGCCACCCGCCCCCGGGGAACAATGAGCAGTTCTTC
CASSHPPPGNNEQFF
>.|TRBV28|TRBJ2-2|15|.
TGTGCCAGCAGACCAAGCCGGGGTTTGGCCGGGGAGCTGTTTTTT
CASRPSRGLAGELFF
>TRBD2|TRBV9|TRBJ2-2|15|.
TGTGCCAGCAGCCGCGGACTAGCGAACACCGGGGAGCTGTTTTTT
CASSRGLANTGELFF
>.|TRBV7-8|TRBJ2-4|16|.
TGTGCCAGCAGCTTAGGACCTGGGCAGGGGTATGACATTCAGTACTTC
CASSLGPGQGYDIQYF
>.|TRBV28|TRBJ2-5|14|.
TGTGCCAGCAGTGCAGGGGCCGGATTGGAGACCCAGTACTTC
CASSAGAGLETQYF
>TRBD1|TRBV6-1|TRBJ2-3|15|.
TGTGCCAGCAGCCTGGACAGGGGGTTCACAGATACGCAGTATTTT
CASSLDRGFTDTQYF
>TRBD2|TRBV19|TRBJ2-7|15|.
TGTGCCAGTAGTCGACTGTTGCGGGAGAGCTACGAGCAGTACTTC
CASSRLLRESYEQYF
>.|TRBV19|TRBJ2-5|16|.
TGTGCCAGTAGTCCGATCGGGACACCACACCAAGAGACCCAGTACTTC
CASSPIGTPHQETQYF
>TRBD2|TRBV28|TRBJ2-1|16|.
TGTGCCAGCAGGGACCCGGGACTAGCGGGAAGCAATGAGCAGTTCTTC
CASRDPGLAGSNEQFF
>.|TRBV15|TRBJ2-5|13|.
TGTGCCACCCAAGGGGAGGTTTGGGAGACCCAGTACTTC
CATQGEVWETQYF
>TRBD2|TRBV10-2|TRBJ2-1|16|.
TGCGCCAGCATTGAAAGGACTAGCGGGAGGGCGACTGAGCAGTTCTTC
CASIERTSGRATEQFF
>TRBD2|TRBV7-8|TRBJ2-2|16|.
TGTGCCAGCAGCTTATTAGCGGGAGGGCCCCACGGGGAGCTGTTTTTT
CASSLLAGGPHGELFF
>.|TRBV19|TRBJ2-3|14|.
TGTGCCAGTAGTATAGACCCTAGTTCAGATACGCAGTATTTT
CASSIDPSSDTQYF
>TRBD2|TRBV28|TRBJ2-1|16|once
TGTGCCAGCAGTTTAGTGGTTAGCGGGGCCTACAATGAGCAGTTCTTC
CASSLVVSGAYNEQFF
>.|TRBV19|TRBJ2-7|16|.
TGTGCCAGTAGTATCCTCGGGGGATCACCTCCTAACGAGCAGTACTTC
CASSILGGSPPNEQYF
>.|TRBV7-8|TRBJ2-3|13|.
TGTGCCAGCAGCCTCGCCGGTCCAGATACGCAGTATTTT
CASSLAGPDTQYF